These 12 T cell receptor beta chains came from one sample sequenced in a study of OX40 agonist ivuxolimab in advanced cancers. The receptor library was made with the immunoSEQ multiplex PCR assay. TCRdb obtained this table from immuneACCESS and retained in-frame rearrangements with V and J assigned. These tables miss some clones; where compared with another copy, unresolved V genes account for less than half of the shortfall, and the remainder is unexplained. Within this sample are around 85,000 clones, with roughly nine tenths of them counted one time only. Around 1.6% of the sample goes to the ten largest clones. Specimen: CD4+ or CD8+ T cells sorted from blood, collected in a trial of the OX40 agonist ivuxolimab. These receptors all stem from an adult with an advanced solid tumor such as melanoma, head and neck, liver or kidney cancer.

V is TRBV5-1 and J is TRBJ2-5, with a possible D match to TRBD1 (6 bases). CDR3 length: 13 amino acids. V lost 3 bases and J 5 bases, leaving 11 bases between the germline ends. Germline assignment: CDR1 SGHRS and CDR2 YFSETQ. CDR3 sequence: CASSSQGYETQYF. CDR3 bases: TGCGCCAGCAGCTCACAGGGTTACGAGACCCAGTACTTC.

The CDR3 bases are TGTGCCAGCAGTGAAAGTGGGACTAGCGGGAGGGCCACAGATACGCAGTATTTT. As protein: CASSESGTSGRATDTQYF. V is TRBV25-1 and J is TRBJ2-3, with 16 bases lining up with TRBD2. The CDR3 totals 18 residues. Trimming removed 2 bases from V and 2 bases from J; junction bases left unmatched: 4. The germline CDR1 and CDR2 sequences are MGHDK and SYGVNS.

Remarks on this clone: Other DNA sequences from this sample encode an identical CDR3 as well. The chain couples TRBV7-3 to TRBJ2-7; D remains unclear. Trimming shortened V by 2 bases and J by 1 base, and 6 bases separated the two germline ends. The CDR3 covers 13 residues. Germline CDR1 SGHTA, CDR2 FQGTGA. The CDR3 bases are TGTGCCAGCAGCTTAGGGGTGTCCTACGAGCAGTACTTC. Protein product: CASSLGVSYEQYF.

This clone was recorded once. This chain uses TRBV5-1 with TRBJ2-5; TRBD1 aligns across 8 bases. CDR1 and CDR2 (germline): SGHRS, YFSETQ. This CDR3 is 16 amino acids long. With V trimmed by 4 bases and J by 1 base, 9 bases remained unmatched. Here the CDR3 DNA reads TGCGCCAGCAGCCGGACAGGGAGTGGAATCCAAGAGACCCAGTACTTC. Protein: CASSRTGSGIQETQYF.

The chain has TRBV5-6 and TRBJ2-4; D remains unclear. Germline V CDR1 and CDR2: SGHDT, YYEEEE. V lost 3 bases and J lost 0, with 7 bases in between. The CDR3 extends over 14 amino acids. CDR3 residues: CASSSSLAKNIQYF. CDR3 DNA: TGTGCCAGCAGCTCATCACTAGCCAAAAACATTCAGTACTTC.

The V and J genes are TRBV6-5 and TRBJ2-7; the match to TRBD1 covers 9 bases. CDR3 length: 15 amino acids. Germline assignment: CDR1 MNHEY and CDR2 SVGAGI. V dropped 5 bases and J dropped 6; count of bases not matched to a gene: 11. The CDR3 sequence is CASSVPGDRAFEQYF. The DNA of the CDR3 is TGTGCCAGCAGTGTGCCAGGGGACAGGGCGTTCGAGCAGTACTTC.

The chain employs TRBV7-9 and TRBJ2-1; D might be TRBD2 (7 bases). The germline V gene encodes CDR1 SEHNR and CDR2 FQNEAQ (reference sequence). The V and J ends lost 5 bases and 8 bases respectively, with 22 bases between them. The CDR3 is 16 residues long. CDR3 region: CASSPTLRGGGDEQFF. The CDR3 bases are TGTGCCAGCAGCCCTACATTGAGGGGGGGCGGAGATGAGCAGTTCTTC.

In the case of this clone: At the DNA level, this CDR3 is encoded by other sequences in the same sample as well. The V gene is TRBV20-1, the J gene TRBJ2-1, with no clear D. This CDR3 comprises 10 residues. Trimming removed 5 bases from V and 6 bases from J, with 5 bases in between. CDR1 and CDR2 from the germline V gene are DFQATT and SNEGSKA (reference sequence). CDR3 DNA: TGCAGTGCTTTGGGCAATGAGCAGTTCTTC. Its protein is CSALGNEQFF.

V and J are TRBV30 and TRBJ1-5, with D possibly TRBD1 on 6 matching bases. The CDR3 has 14 amino acids. Germline lookup yields CDR1 GTSNPN and CDR2 SVGIG (reference sequence). V was shortened by 1 base and J by 4 bases, with 11 bases between the two germline ends. CDR3 in DNA: TGTGCCTGGAGTGCGGGGGCCCCTAATCAGCCCCAGCATTTT. Amino acid sequence: CAWSAGAPNQPQHF.

The rearrangement joins TRBV2 to TRBJ2-7, with 7 bases fitting TRBD1. Looked up from germline, CDR1 is SNHLY and CDR2 is FYNNEI. This CDR3 is 14 amino acids long. After removal of 4 bases from V and 2 bases from J, the junction contained 5 bases not matched to a gene. The CDR3 is CASSGTGTPYEQYF. The CDR3 bases are TGTGCCAGCAGTGGGACAGGCACCCCCTACGAGCAGTACTTC.

The chain carries TRBV27 and TRBJ2-2; perhaps D is TRBD1 or TRBD2 (5 bases each). V lost 6 bases and J 1 base, leaving 9 bases between the germline ends. This CDR3 is built from 14 residues. The germline V gene has CDR1 MNHEY and CDR2 SMNVEV (reference sequence). For the CDR3, the DNA is TGTGCCAGCAGAGGGACCCTGAACACCGGGGAGCTGTTTTTT. Residues: CASRGTLNTGELFF.

The chain uses TRBV11-2 and TRBJ1-5; 8 nucleotides match TRBD1. Germline V lookup: CDR1 SGHAT, CDR2 FQNNGV. With V trimmed by 1 base and J by 5 bases, 4 bases remained unmatched. This CDR3 is built from 15 residues. The CDR3, as DNA: TGTGCCAGCAGCTTAGGACAGGGGCTTCATCAGCCCCAGCATTTT. Translated: CASSLGQGLHQPQHF.